The TCR beta chain described here comes from a study of shared clonotypes between healthy human individuals. Whole-study results and caveats: Lower generation probabilities were found for non-shared clonotypes than for those shared by all four donors.

Replicate PCRs from sorted subsets contained around 200 ng DNA, which is around 29,000 T cell genomes. Assay: immunoSEQ multiplex PCR; the TCRdb copy retains only in-frame clones and omits some. The sample holds more than 2,000,000 clones, around 90% seen once. As concerns this clone: The antigen remains undetermined.

Germline V gene sequence: CDR1 LNHDA, CDR2 SQIVND (reference sequence). V lost 3 bases and J lost 5, with 17 bases in between. This CDR3 spans 16 amino acids. A CD45RA-negative memory subset and a CD45RA+ naive subset were separated from the CD4+ cells. This rearrangement joins TRBV19 to TRBJ1-5, with D possibly TRBD1 on 5 matching bases. This receptor was obtained from a young man in good health. Specimen: naive CD4+ T cells sorted from blood. Described subset: CD45RA+ positively selected. CDR3 sequence: CASSIQQGARDQPQHF. CDR3 in DNA: TGTGCCAGTAGTATTCAACAAGGGGCGCGCGATCAGCCCCAGCATTTT.